This T cell receptor beta chain was found in a study of T cell responses to AZD1222 COVID-19 vaccine. Study conclusions and caveats: Regions 160-218 and 743-854 held dominance among vaccine-associated CD4 TCRs, which spanned spike.

Concerning this clone: Its antigen is unidentified.

The V end was cut by 0 bases, the J end by 2 bases, with 10 bases between. CDR1 and CDR2 from the germline V gene are SGHNT and YENEEA. The CDR3 is 15 amino acids. Profiled with immunoSEQ multiplex PCR; TCRdb holds only in-frame clones, not every one. Seen here are over 40,000 clones, roughly 83% observed once, and the top ten hold 25% to 30%. The clonotype was recovered from an adult in good health. The rearrangement joins TRBV11-3 to TRBJ1-2; tentative D call: TRBD1 (5 bases). Sequenced here: peripheral blood, sampled on day 0 of AZD1222 vaccination. The CDR3 sequence is CASSLEAEGNYGYTF. The CDR3 nucleotides read TGTGCCAGCAGCTTAGAAGCGGAGGGGAACTATGGCTACACCTTC.